This T cell receptor (beta chain) came from a study of blood T cell repertoires in COVID-19. Overall study: The origin of the acute and convalescent COVID-19 samples was the United States, Italy and Spain. Sample material is recorded as cDNA or gDNA derived from T cells, B-cell-depleted T cells, or PBMCs.

Authors' processing steps: Reference gene primer amplification in the assay estimated nucleated cell counts. Sequenced by immunoSEQ multiplex PCR; TCRdb stores in-frame clones only, minus some. V and J calls and clone size are copied from that table; D and trimming were computed from the DNA. Of just over 95,000 clones listed, 90% are singletons. This clone was detected only once. This clonotype was sampled from a man aged 50 to 60 with acute or convalescent COVID-19. Sequenced sample: peripheral blood.

The CDR3 bases are TGTGCTAGTGGTTTGGTACGCGGGGGCTATGGCTACACCTTC. It specifies CASGLVRGGYGYTF. The chain recombines TRBV12-5 with TRBJ1-2; perhaps TRBD1 as D (5 bases). From germline, CDR1 is LGHNT and CDR2 FRNRAP. Trimming stripped 0 bases from V and 4 bases from J, with 9 bases between. The CDR3 extends over 14 amino acids.